Each of the 4 T cell receptor beta chains below was sequenced from the same sample in a study of cytotoxic CD8 clonotypes in ibrutinib-treated CLL. The table came from immunoSEQ multiplex PCR; TCRdb's copy has only in-frame clones and leaves some out. The table lists approximately 97,000 clones, approximately 71% of them singletons, with roughly 25% in the top ten. The sequenced sample was PBMCs, obtained after 24 months of ibrutinib treatment. The receptors were sampled from a human donor with chronic lymphocytic leukemia.

The count of this clone is one. J is TRBJ2-5 and V is TRBV30; 11 nucleotides align to TRBD1. The J segment lost 6 bases and the V segment lost 0 bases, leaving 3 bases of the junction unmatched. Per the germline V gene, CDR1 is GTSNPN and CDR2 is SVGIG (reference sequence). The CDR3 runs 14 residues. The CDR3 protein is CAWSVGQGAKTQYF. As DNA, the CDR3 is TGTGCCTGGAGTGTTGGACAGGGGGCTAAGACCCAGTACTTC.

The table lists this clone with a count of one. The chain joins TRBV14 to TRBJ1-6; 7 bases line up with TRBD1. Germline loops: CDR1 SGHDN, CDR2 FVKESK. V lost 5 bases and J lost 6; bases outside the gene matches: 7. This CDR3 has 15 residues. CDR3 in DNA: TGTGCCAGCAGCTTCCACAGGGGCCCTAATTCACCCCTCCACTTT. Protein: CASSFHRGPNSPLHF.

The J gene is TRBJ2-1, the V gene TRBV29-1, with 13 nucleotides matching TRBD2. The CDR3 totals 14 residues. The germline CDR1 and CDR2 sequences are SQVTM and ANQGSEA. V was clipped by 5 bases and J by 7 bases; unmatched bases: 5. The DNA of the CDR3 is TGCAGCGTTCTAGAGACTAGCGGGAGGAATGAGCAGTTCTTC. Translation gives CSVLETSGRNEQFF.

This chain links TRBV30 with TRBJ1-5; D remains ambiguous. This CDR3 is 15 amino acids long. Trimming shortened V by 1 base and J by 0 bases, and 10 bases separated the two germline ends. Germline assignment: CDR1 GTSNPN and CDR2 SVGIG (reference sequence). The CDR3 DNA reads TGTGCCTGGAGTGCGGACGGATATAGCAATCAGCCCCAGCATTTT. Translation gives CAWSADGYSNQPQHF.